The rows below give T cell receptor beta chains drawn from one sample of a study of early T cells in non-severe SARS-CoV-2 infection. TCRdb processed the 5' RACE reads anew with MiXCR; each CDR3 protein has one entry. The sample holds 85,000 to 95,000 distinct CDR3 sequences, 16% seen once. The source was whole blood, collected at baseline. The receptors stem from an adult who was a healthcare worker with PCR-confirmed SARS-CoV-2 infection or an uninfected control (not recorded which). The CDR3 runs from the conserved cysteine through the conserved F or W. Fields, in order: J gene, V gene, D gene, clone size, CDR3 DNA, CDR3 protein. D genes are given only for firm matches. Clone size is given for some rows only: seen once, a few or many times, or a class if the clone is expanded.

>TRBJ2-1|TRBV7-9|.|few
TGTGCCAGCAGCTTTCTCTACGGCAATGAGCAGTTCTTC
CASSFLYGNEQFF
>TRBJ2-7|TRBV28|TRBD2|.
TGTGCCAGCACCCATACTAGCGGGAGGAGGGACGAGCAGTACTTC
CASTHTSGRRDEQYF
>TRBJ2-3|TRBV20-1|TRBD2|few
TGCAGTGCTAGAGATCTGCGGGAGGCCACAGATACGCAGTATTTT
CSARDLREATDTQYF
>TRBJ1-2|TRBV5-1|.|few
TGCGCCAGCAGCTTGGCCCGGACACAGGACTATGGCTACACCTTC
CASSLARTQDYGYTF
>TRBJ1-1|TRBV28|.|.
TGTGCCAGCAGTACCCCGGGGGGGACTGAAGCTTTCTTT
CASSTPGGTEAFF
>TRBJ2-7|TRBV7-9|TRBD2|many
TGTGCCAGCAGCTCAAGCGGGAAAATCTCCTACGAGCAGTACTTC
CASSSSGKISYEQYF
>TRBJ2-5|TRBV7-2|.|.
TGTGCCAGCAGCTTAGTAGCAGCGACTGAAACAACCCAGTACTTC
CASSLVAATETTQYF
>TRBJ1-2|TRBV12-3/TRBV12-4|TRBD1|.
TGTGCCAGCAGACTGACAGGGCAAGGCTACACCTTC
CASRLTGQGYTF
>TRBJ2-7|TRBV28|.|.
TGTGCCAGCAGTCTCCGGGGCAAGCAGTACTTC
CASSLRGKQYF
>TRBJ2-7|TRBV28|TRBD1|.
TGTGCCAGCAGTTTAGGGGGACAGGGCGGCGAGCAGTACTTC
CASSLGGQGGEQYF
>TRBJ1-2|TRBV7-8|.|.
TGTGCCAGCAGCCCCGTGGGCAGCGCATATGGCTACACCTTC
CASSPVGSAYGYTF
>TRBJ1-1|TRBV20-1|.|.
TGCAGTGCTAGTAAGAACACTGAAGCTTTCTTT
CSASKNTEAFF
>TRBJ2-5|TRBV20-1|.|few
TGCAGTGCTAGTTTACGCCGACAGCTCAAAGAGACCCAGTACTTC
CSASLRRQLKETQYF
>TRBJ2-1|TRBV6-2/TRBV6-3|TRBD2|.
TGTGCCAGCAGAAGCGGGAGACATGAGCAGTTCTTC
CASRSGRHEQFF
>TRBJ1-4|TRBV4-3|.|.
TGCGCCAGCAGTCGCGACAGAATATCGGAAAAACTGTTTTTT
CASSRDRISEKLFF
>TRBJ2-1|TRBV9|TRBD2|many
TGTGCCAGCAGCCTACCTAGCGGAAATGAGCAGTTCTTC
CASSLPSGNEQFF
>TRBJ1-1|TRBV4-1|.|.
TGCGCCAGCAGCCAACCGTACAGGGACTCCACTGAAGCTTTCTTT
CASSQPYRDSTEAFF
>TRBJ2-1|TRBV10-3|.|.
TGTGCCATCAGTGAACTCGGACAGGGGACTAGCTCCTACAATGAGCAGTTCTTC
CAISELGQGTSSYNEQFF
>TRBJ2-3|TRBV28|.|once
TGTGCCAGCAGTTTATTCGTCAATGTGGATACGCAGTATTTT
CASSLFVNVDTQYF
>TRBJ1-6|TRBV18|.|few
TGTGCCAGCTCACCAAGCGCACTTAATAATTCACCCCTCCACTTT
CASSPSALNNSPLHF
>TRBJ1-1|TRBV28|.|.
TGTGCCAGCAGGGCGGTAGGCACTGAAGCTTTCTTT
CASRAVGTEAFF
>TRBJ1-2|TRBV6-5|.|.
TGTGCCAGCAGTTACAGACAGTCCGGGCTGGATGGCTACACCTTC
CASSYRQSGLDGYTF
>TRBJ2-1|TRBV20-1|.|few
TGCAGTGCTAATTCGGTAGACTACAATGAGCAGTTCTTC
CSANSVDYNEQFF
>TRBJ2-7|TRBV10-3|TRBD1|many
TGTGCCACGCAGCGGGGACAGGGTCGGTACGAGCAGTACTTC
CATQRGQGRYEQYF
>TRBJ2-3|TRBV7-8|TRBD2|many
TGTGCCAGCAGCTTTAGCGGGAGTGGAGATACGCAGTATTTT
CASSFSGSGDTQYF
>TRBJ2-3|TRBV18|TRBD2|.
TGTGCCAGCTCACCGACTAGCAGCACAGATACGCAGTATTTT
CASSPTSSTDTQYF
>TRBJ2-3|TRBV6-1|TRBD2|.
TGTGCCAGCCGGGAGGCGGGAGGCTCAGATACGCAGTATTTT
CASREAGGSDTQYF
>TRBJ1-1|TRBV14|.|many
TGTGCCAGCAGCCAAGAGAGTTGGCGGGCTTTCTTT
CASSQESWRAFF
>TRBJ2-7|TRBV7-9|TRBD2|.
TGTGCCAGCAGCTTAGCTTGGCGGGAGGACCTACGTGGGCAGTACTTC
CASSLAWREDLRGQYF
>TRBJ1-4|TRBV7-2|.|many
TGTGCCAGCAGCCCGACAGGAGTCGGGGAAAAACTGTTTTTT
CASSPTGVGEKLFF
>TRBJ2-3|TRBV5-1|.|few
TGCGCCAGCAGCTTGTGGGCTACATCATCAACAGATACGCAGTATTTT
CASSLWATSSTDTQYF
>TRBJ2-3|TRBV28|TRBD2|few
TGTGCCAGCAGTTTTGTAGCGGGGACAGATACGCAGTATTTT
CASSFVAGTDTQYF
>TRBJ2-1|TRBV29-1|TRBD2|.
TGCAGCGCCGGGTCGCGGGAGGGCCTGAGTGAGCAGTTCTTC
CSAGSREGLSEQFF
>TRBJ2-3|TRBV4-1|TRBD2|once
TGCGCCAGCAGCCTCCCCGGGGCGGGAGGAGCAGATACGCAGTATTTT
CASSLPGAGGADTQYF
>TRBJ2-2|TRBV7-9|.|.
TGTGCCAGCAGCCCCGCGGGCACCGGGGAGCTGATTTTT
CASSPAGTGELIF
>TRBJ2-5|TRBV7-9|TRBD1|.
TGTGCCAGCAGCTCATCTACGACAGGGGGAGGAGAGACCCAGTACTTC
CASSSSTTGGGETQYF
>TRBJ2-7|TRBV18|.|few
TGTGCCAGCTCACCTATATCGGATCGGGTCGAGCAGTACTTC
CASSPISDRVEQYF
>TRBJ2-1|TRBV11-1|.|.
TGTGCCAGCAGCTTGGATCGGGTTGAGCAGTTCTTC
CASSLDRVEQFF
>TRBJ2-1|TRBV28|.|.
TGTGCCAGCAGTCCCGCTAGTTTTGTATTCGGCAATGAGCAGTTCTTC
CASSPASFVFGNEQFF
>TRBJ2-3|TRBV20-1|TRBD2|.
TGCAGTGCTAGTAGGCTAGCGGCCAGAGGGATAGATACGCAGTATTTT
CSASRLAARGIDTQYF
>TRBJ2-7|TRBV20-1|.|.
TGCAGTGCTGGGGGTGTTCTCGAGCAGTACTTC
CSAGGVLEQYF